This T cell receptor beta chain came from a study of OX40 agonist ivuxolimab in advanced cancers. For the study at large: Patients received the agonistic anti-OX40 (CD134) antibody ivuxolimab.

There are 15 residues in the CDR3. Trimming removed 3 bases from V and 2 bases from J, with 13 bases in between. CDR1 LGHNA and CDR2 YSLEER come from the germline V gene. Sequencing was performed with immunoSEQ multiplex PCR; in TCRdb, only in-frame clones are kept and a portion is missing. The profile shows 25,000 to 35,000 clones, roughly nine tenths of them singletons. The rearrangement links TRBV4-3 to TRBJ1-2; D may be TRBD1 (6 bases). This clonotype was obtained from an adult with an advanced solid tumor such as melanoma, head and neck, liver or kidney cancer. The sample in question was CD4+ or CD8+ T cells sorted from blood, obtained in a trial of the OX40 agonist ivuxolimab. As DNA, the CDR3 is TGCGCCAGCAGCCATCAGGACAGCGAGAACTATGGCTACACCTTC. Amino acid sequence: CASSHQDSENYGYTF.